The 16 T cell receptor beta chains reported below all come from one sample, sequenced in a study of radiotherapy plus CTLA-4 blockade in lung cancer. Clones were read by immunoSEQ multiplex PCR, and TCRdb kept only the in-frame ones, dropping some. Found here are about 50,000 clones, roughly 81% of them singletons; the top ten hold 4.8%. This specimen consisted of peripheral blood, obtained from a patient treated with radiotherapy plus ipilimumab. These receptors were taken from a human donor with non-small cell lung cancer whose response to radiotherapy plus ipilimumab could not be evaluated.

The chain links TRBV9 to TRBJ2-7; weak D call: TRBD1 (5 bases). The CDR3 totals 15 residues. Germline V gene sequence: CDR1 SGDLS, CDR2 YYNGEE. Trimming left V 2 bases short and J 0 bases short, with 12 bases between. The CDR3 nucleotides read TGTGCCAGCAGCGTTTCTCAGGGCAGCTCCTACGAGCAGTACTTC. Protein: CASSVSQGSSYEQYF.

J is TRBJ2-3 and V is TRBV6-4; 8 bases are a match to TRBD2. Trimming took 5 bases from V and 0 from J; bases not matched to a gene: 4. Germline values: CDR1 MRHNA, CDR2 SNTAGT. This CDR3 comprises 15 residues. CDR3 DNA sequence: TGTGCCAGCAGTCGTAGCGGGACTAGCACAGATACGCAGTATTTT. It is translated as CASSRSGTSTDTQYF.

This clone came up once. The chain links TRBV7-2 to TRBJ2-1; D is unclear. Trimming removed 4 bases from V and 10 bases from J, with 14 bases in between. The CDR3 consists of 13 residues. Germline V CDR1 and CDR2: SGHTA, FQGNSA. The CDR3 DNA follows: TGTGCCAGCAGCTCACTAATAGGTGGCGAGCAGTTCTTC. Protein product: CASSSLIGGEQFF.

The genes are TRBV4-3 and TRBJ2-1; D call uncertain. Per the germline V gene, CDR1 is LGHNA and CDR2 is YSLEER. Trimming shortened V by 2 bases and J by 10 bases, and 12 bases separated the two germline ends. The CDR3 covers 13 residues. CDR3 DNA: TGCGCCAGCAGCCAAATTTTGCTAGACGAGCAGTTCTTC. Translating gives CASSQILLDEQFF.

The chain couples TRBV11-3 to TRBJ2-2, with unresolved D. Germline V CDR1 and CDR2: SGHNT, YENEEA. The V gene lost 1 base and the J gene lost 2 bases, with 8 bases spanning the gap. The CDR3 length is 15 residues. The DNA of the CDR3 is TGTGCCAGCAGCTTAGGGTCAGAAAACACCGGGGAGCTGTTTTTT. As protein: CASSLGSENTGELFF.

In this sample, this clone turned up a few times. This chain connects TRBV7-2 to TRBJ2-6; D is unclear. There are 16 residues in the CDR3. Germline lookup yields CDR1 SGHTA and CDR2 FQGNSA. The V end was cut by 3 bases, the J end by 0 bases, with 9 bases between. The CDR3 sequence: CASSFQVRSGANVLTF. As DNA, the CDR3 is TGTGCCAGCAGCTTCCAGGTCCGCTCTGGGGCCAACGTCCTGACTTTC. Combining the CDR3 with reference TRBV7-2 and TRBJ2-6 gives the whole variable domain GAGVSQSPSNKVTEKGKDVELRCDPISGHTALYWYRQSLGQGLEFLIYFQGNSAPDKSGLPSDRFSAERTGGSVSTLTIQRTQQEDSAVYLCASSFQVRSGANVLTFGAGSRLTVL.

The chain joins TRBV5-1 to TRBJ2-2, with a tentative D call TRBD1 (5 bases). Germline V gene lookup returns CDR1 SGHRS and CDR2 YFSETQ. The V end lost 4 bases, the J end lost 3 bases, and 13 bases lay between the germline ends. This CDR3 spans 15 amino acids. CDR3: CASSKPEQDTGELFF. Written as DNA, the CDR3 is TGCGCCAGCAGCAAACCGGAACAGGACACCGGGGAGCTGTTTTTT. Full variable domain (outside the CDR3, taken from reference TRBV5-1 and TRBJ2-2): KAGVTQTPRYLIKTRGQQVTLSCSPISGHRSVSWYQQTPGQGLQFLFEYFSETQRNKGNFPGRFSGRQFSNSRSEMNVSTLELGDSALYLCASSKPEQDTGELFFGEGSRLTVL.

The DNA for the CDR3 is TGCGCCAGCAGCCAAACAGGACAGGGGGGGACTGAAGCTTTCTTT. As protein: CASSQTGQGGTEAFF. The rearrangement links TRBV5-1 to TRBJ1-1, with 10 positions matching TRBD1. This CDR3 region has 15 residues. Germline CDR1 SGHRS, CDR2 YFSETQ. V lost 4 bases, J lost 5 bases, and 8 bases stayed unmatched.

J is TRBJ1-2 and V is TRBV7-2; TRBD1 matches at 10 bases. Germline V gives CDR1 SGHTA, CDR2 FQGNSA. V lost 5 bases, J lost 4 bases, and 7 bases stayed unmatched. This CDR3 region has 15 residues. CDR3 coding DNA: TGTGCCAGCAGCCCAGGGACAGGGGACAGCTATGGCTACACCTTC. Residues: CASSPGTGDSYGYTF.

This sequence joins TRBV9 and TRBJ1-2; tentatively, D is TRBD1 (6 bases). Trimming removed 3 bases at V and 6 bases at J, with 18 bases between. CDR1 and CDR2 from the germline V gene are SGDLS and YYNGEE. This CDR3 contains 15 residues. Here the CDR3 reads CASSALQGLDDGYTF. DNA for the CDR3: TGTGCCAGCAGCGCCTTACAGGGTTTGGACGATGGCTACACCTTC. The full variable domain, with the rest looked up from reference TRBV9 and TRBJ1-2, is DSGVTQTPKHLITATGQRVTLRCSPRSGDLSVYWYQQSLDQGLQFLIQYYNGEERAKGNILERFSAQQFPDLHSELNLSSLELGDSALYFCASSALQGLDDGYTFGSGTRLTVV.

The CDR3 coding sequence is TGTGCCAGCAGTTTGGAAGGGGGCCCCTCTGGGGCCAACGTCCTGACTTTC. It codes for CASSLEGGPSGANVLTF. V gene TRBV27 combines with J gene TRBJ2-6, with 7 positions matching TRBD1. V lost 3 bases to trimming and J lost 0 bases; unmatched junction nucleotides: 5. The CDR3 loop spans 17 amino acids. The V gene's germline CDR1 is MNHEY and CDR2 SMNVEV (reference sequence). The full variable domain, completed using reference TRBV27 and TRBJ2-6, is EAQVTQNPRYLITVTGKKLTVTCSQNMNHEYMSWYRQDPGLGLRQIYYSMNVEVTDKGDVPEGYKVSRKEKRNFPLILESPSPNQTSLYFCASSLEGGPSGANVLTFGAGSRLTVL.

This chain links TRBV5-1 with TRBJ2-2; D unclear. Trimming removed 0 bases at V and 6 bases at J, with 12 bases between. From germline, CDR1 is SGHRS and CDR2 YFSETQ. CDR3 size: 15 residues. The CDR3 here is CASSLVTRWAGELFF. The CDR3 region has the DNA TGCGCCAGCAGCTTGGTGACGAGGTGGGCCGGGGAGCTGTTTTTT.

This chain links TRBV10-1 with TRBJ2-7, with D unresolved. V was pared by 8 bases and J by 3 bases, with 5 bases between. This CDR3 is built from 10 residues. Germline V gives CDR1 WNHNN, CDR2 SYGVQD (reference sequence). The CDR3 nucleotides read TGCGCCAGCTTCAGCTACGAGCAGTACTTC. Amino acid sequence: CASFSYEQYF.

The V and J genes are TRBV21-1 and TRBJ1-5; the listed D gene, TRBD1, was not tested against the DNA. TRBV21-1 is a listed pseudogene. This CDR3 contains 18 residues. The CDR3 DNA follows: TGTGCCAGCCCCCACAGGGGCCGTGGACCCCTCCCCCATCAGCCCCAGCATTTT. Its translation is CASPHRGRGPLPHQPQHF.

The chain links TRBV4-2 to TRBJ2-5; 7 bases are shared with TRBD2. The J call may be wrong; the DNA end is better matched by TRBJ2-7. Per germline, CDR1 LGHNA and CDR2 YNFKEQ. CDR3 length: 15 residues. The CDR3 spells CASSQVLAESYEQYF. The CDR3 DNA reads TGTGCCAGCAGCCAAGTCCTAGCGGAGTCCTACGAGCAGTACTTC.

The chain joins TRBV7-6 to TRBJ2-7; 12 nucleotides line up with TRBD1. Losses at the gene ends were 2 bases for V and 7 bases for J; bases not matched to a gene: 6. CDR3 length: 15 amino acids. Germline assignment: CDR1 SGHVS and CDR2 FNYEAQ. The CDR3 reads CASSLTGQGAGEQYF. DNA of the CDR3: TGTGCCAGCAGCTTAACGGGACAGGGGGCCGGGGAGCAGTACTTC.